One sample yielded the 16 T cell receptor beta chains listed below, sequenced in a study of blood T cell repertoires in COVID-19. Sequencing used immunoSEQ multiplex PCR; TCRdb keeps in-frame clones, though not all of them. Counted here are under 400,000 clones, 88% occurring once; the ten biggest clones make up around 1.6%. The sequenced material came from peripheral blood. The receptors derive from a young woman with COVID-19, enrolled during active disease.

This clone was detected only once. A junction boundary mismatches the germline segment, possibly from a read error. The rearrangement links TRBV20-1 to TRBJ1-2; no clear D gene. The V gene's germline CDR1 is DFQATT and CDR2 SNEGSKA (reference sequence). This CDR3 has 11 residues. The CDR3 loop is CSAGDTGGYTF. CDR3 nucleotides: TGCAGTGCTGGAGACACCGGTGGCTACACCTTC.

This rearrangement joins TRBV2 to TRBJ2-3, with 7 bases matching TRBD1. This CDR3 is built from 13 residues. V dropped 10 bases and J dropped 1; count of bases not matched to a gene: 5. Germline assignment: CDR1 SNHLY and CDR2 FYNNEI. For the CDR3, the DNA is TGTGCCACAGGACAGGTCCGCACAGATACGCAGTATTTT. Translating it yields CATGQVRTDTQYF. The complete variable domain, with remaining parts taken from reference TRBV2 and TRBJ2-3, reads EPEVTQTPSHQVTQMGQEVILRCVPISNHLYFYWYRQILGQKVEFLVSFYNNEISEKSEIFDDQFSVERPDGSNFTLKIRSTKLEDSAMYFCATGQVRTDTQYFGPGTRLTVL.

This rearrangement joins TRBV3-1 (or the pseudogene TRBV3-2) to TRBJ1-2, with 7 bases fitting TRBD1. The CDR3 is 14 amino acids. Germline CDR1 reads LGHDT; CDR2 reads YNNKEL (reference sequence). With 4 bases clipped from V and 7 bases from J, the junction kept 9 bases outside the gene matches. The CDR3 spells CASSRTGVGSGYTF. The CDR3, as DNA: TGTGCCAGCAGCCGCACAGGGGTTGGATCTGGCTACACCTTC.

The J gene is TRBJ2-5, the V gene TRBV24-1; perhaps TRBD2 as D (5 bases). V lost 2 bases to trimming and J lost 6 bases, with 12 bases between them. Germline CDR1 is KGHDR and CDR2 is SFDVKD. The length of the CDR3 is 14 residues. This CDR3 reads CATSDWRKGKTQYF. The CDR3 bases are TGTGCCACCAGTGATTGGAGGAAGGGTAAGACCCAGTACTTC.

The chain is built from TRBV24-1 and TRBJ2-1; 9 bases fit TRBD2. The CDR3 runs to 16 residues. The trim removed 2 bases at V and 0 bases at J, leaving 1 base unmatched. The germline gives CDR1 KGHDR, CDR2 SFDVKD. CDR3 coding DNA: TGTGCCACCAGTGATTCTAGCGGGGACTCCTACAATGAGCAGTTCTTC. As protein: CATSDSSGDSYNEQFF.

Only one count was recorded for this clone. The CDR3: CASSPAPGRANTEAFF. DNA of the CDR3: TGTGCCAGCAGTCCCGCCCCTGGCAGGGCAAACACTGAAGCTTTCTTT. The chain is built from TRBV28 and TRBJ1-1; possibly TRBD1 for D (5 bases). The CDR3 has 16 residues. V lost 5 bases, J lost 2 bases, and 18 bases lay in between. Per the germline V gene, CDR1 is MDHEN and CDR2 is SYDVKM.

This chain uses TRBV20-1 with TRBJ2-1, with TRBD2 identical over 8 bases. After removal of 3 bases from V and 7 bases from J, the junction contained 8 bases not matched to a gene. Germline V CDR1 and CDR2: DFQATT, SNEGSKA (reference sequence). This CDR3 region has 14 residues. The DNA for the CDR3 is TGCAGTGCTAGTACCGGCGGGGGGTATAATGAGCAGTTCTTC. Translated, it gives CSASTGGGYNEQFF.

This chain uses TRBV4-1 with TRBJ1-1; TRBD1 aligns across 7 bases. J gave up 2 bases and V 4 bases, and 4 bases lay outside the gene matches. CDR1 and CDR2 (germline): MGHRA, YSYEKL. The CDR3 covers 14 residues. CDR3 residues: CASSPRQGNTEAFF. The CDR3 bases are TGCGCCAGCAGCCCTCGACAGGGAAACACTGAAGCTTTCTTT.

The chain joins TRBV7-8 to TRBJ2-7; 7 bases align to TRBD1. CDR3 length: 15 residues. CDR1 and CDR2 (germline): SGHVS, FQNEAQ. J was trimmed by 2 bases and V by 5 bases; bases with no gene match: 9. The CDR3 sequence is CASSLQGTLTYEQYV. As DNA, the CDR3 is TGTGCCAGCAGCCTACAGGGGACGTTGACCTACGAGCAGTACGTC.

This chain links TRBV6-6 with TRBJ1-2, with TRBD1 identical over 8 bases. Trimming cost V 0 bases and J 8 bases; bases outside gene matches: 8. The CDR3 extends over 15 amino acids. Germline loops: CDR1 MNHNY, CDR2 SVGAGI (reference sequence). CDR3 loop: CASSYSDRGIGGYTF. Written as DNA, the CDR3 is TGTGCCAGCAGTTACTCCGACAGGGGAATTGGGGGCTACACCTTC.

This clone was recorded only once. In DNA, the CDR3 is TGTGCCAGCAGTTTAGATCCAGGGGGTACTAACTATGGCTACACCTTC. Translating gives CASSLDPGGTNYGYTF. This chain joins TRBV28 and TRBJ1-2, with 7 bases matching TRBD1. Per the germline V gene, CDR1 is MDHEN and CDR2 is SYDVKM. This CDR3 contains 16 residues. The J segment lost 0 bases and the V segment lost 2 bases, leaving 6 bases of the junction unmatched.

The chain combines TRBV15 with TRBJ1-4, with D unclear. Germline CDR1 is LNHNV and CDR2 is YYDKDF (reference sequence). The CDR3 consists of 16 residues. V was cut by 1 base and J by 2 bases, with 11 bases left in between. In nucleotides, the CDR3 is TGTGCCACCAGCAGAGGGCCGCCGGGGACTAATGAAAAACTGTTTTTT. This sequence encodes CATSRGPPGTNEKLFF.

The chain couples TRBV6-5 to TRBJ1-1; possible D gene TRBD1, 5 bases. Germline loops: CDR1 MNHEY, CDR2 SVGAGI. The CDR3 runs 12 residues. V shed 2 bases and J shed 8 bases, with 9 bases lying between them. CDR3 region: CASSYRQGEAFF. In DNA, the CDR3 is TGTGCCAGCAGTTACAGGCAGGGAGAAGCTTTCTTT.

This clone was seen only once. The V and J genes are TRBV24-1 and TRBJ1-2, with D possibly being TRBD1 (5 bases). Germline V CDR1 and CDR2: KGHDR, SFDVKD. The CDR3 extends over 15 amino acids. Between the trimmed V and J ends, which lost 0 bases and 0 bases, there was a span of 7 bases. CDR3 nucleotide sequence: TGTGCCACCAGTGATTTGCGACAGACTAACTATGGCTACACCTTC. It encodes CATSDLRQTNYGYTF.

The chain combines TRBV30 with TRBJ1-4, with D tentatively TRBD1 (6 bases). Germline values: CDR1 GTSNPN, CDR2 SVGIG (reference sequence). V lost 4 bases and J lost 12, with 15 bases in between. The CDR3 has 12 residues. In DNA, the CDR3 is TGTGCCTGGAACAGGGACACCCTAGAACTGTTTTTT. This gives the protein CAWNRDTLELFF.

This clone was detected only a few times. Written as DNA, the CDR3 is TGTGCCAGCAGCCAAGGACAGGGTGTGTACACTGAAGCTTTCTTT. Protein sequence: CASSQGQGVYTEAFF. The V and J genes are TRBV3-1 (or the pseudogene TRBV3-2) and TRBJ1-1; TRBD1 agrees at 7 bases. The germline CDR1 and CDR2 sequences are LGHDT and YNNKEL (reference sequence). J gave up 3 bases and V 1 base, and 5 bases lay outside the gene matches. CDR3 length: 15 amino acids.